The present TCR beta chain was sequenced within a study of blood T cell repertoires in COVID-19. Someone with COVID-19 had been met by exposed participants within 2 weeks before study entry. Germline trimming cut 1 base from V and 5 bases from J; bases unmatched to any gene: 7. The CDR3 is 15 amino acids. Germline CDR1 is SGDLS and CDR2 is YYNGEE. Generated by immunoSEQ multiplex PCR, the TCRdb table keeps only in-frame clones and is missing some. The sample shows under 250,000 clones, approximately 88% of them seen only once. The sample consisted of PBMCs or T cells enriched from blood (not recorded which). The genes are TRBV9 and TRBJ2-5; 8 bases match TRBD2. The receptor was isolated from a woman in her forties who had been exposed to COVID-19. The CDR3, as DNA: TGTGCCAGCAGCGTAACGCGGGGGGCAGGGGAGACCCAGTACTTC. As protein: CASSVTRGAGETQYF.